This TCR beta chain originates from a study of control samples from healthy donors and cancer patients. Produced via immunoSEQ multiplex PCR; TCRdb's table is partial and in-frame only. The sample gives tens of thousands of clones, over 80% of which show up once; around a fifth is in the top ten. There are 14 residues in the CDR3. V was pared by 2 bases and J by 8 bases, with 3 bases of the junction left unmatched. Looked up from germline, CDR1 is MNHNY and CDR2 is SVGAGI (reference sequence). This chain joins TRBV6-6 and TRBJ2-1; 10 bases match TRBD2. The sequencing sample was made of blood. The TCR sequence derives from a young man in good health. The CDR3 sequence is CASSYKRGGHEQFF. The CDR3 DNA reads as TGTGCCAGCAGTTACAAGCGGGGGGGCCATGAGCAGTTCTTC.